This T cell receptor (beta chain) was recorded in a study of cytomegalovirus exposure and HLA in healthy donors. The PCR employed 60 Vbeta primers together with 13 Jbeta primers. Measured with immunoSEQ multiplex PCR; TCRdb has only the in-frame clones, and not every one. The sample shows around 170,000 clones, approximately 88% of them seen only once. Trimming shortened V by 3 bases and J by 4 bases, and 15 bases separated the two germline ends. The CDR3 length is 15 residues. Looked up from germline, CDR1 is LNHDA and CDR2 is SQIVND (reference sequence). A note on this clone: Its target is unknown.

Study-level results: Analysis performed later showed TCR beta chains linked to HLA being more clonally expanded than equally common others. TCR beta sequences reportedly predicted most subjects' HLA-A and HLA-B alleles accurately. In presence/absence analyses, roughly uniform sequencing depth across donors was assumed.

The gene calls are TRBV19 and TRBJ1-1; D unclear. This receptor was taken from a woman in her 50s in good health and CMV-seropositive. Source material: PBMCs. The CDR3 bases are TGTGCCAGTAGTATGATGATGCGACGGGGCACTGAAGCTTTCTTT. Its protein product is CASSMMMRRGTEAFF. Full variable domain (rest looked up from reference TRBV19 and TRBJ1-1): DGGITQSPKYLFRKEGQNVTLSCEQNLNHDAMYWYRQDPGQGLRLIYYSQIVNDFQKGDIAEGYSVSREKKESFPLTVTSAQKNPTAFYLCASSMMMRRGTEAFFGQGTRLTVV.